This is a list of T cell receptor beta chains from one sample in a study of OX40 agonist ivuxolimab in advanced cancers. The method was immunoSEQ multiplex PCR; TCRdb's version includes in-frame clones alone and lacks a portion of them. Counted here are about 80,000 clones, around 87% occurring once; the ten biggest clones make up 6.2%. Sequencing used CD4+ or CD8+ T cells sorted from blood, obtained in a trial of the OX40 agonist ivuxolimab. These receptors all come from an adult with an advanced solid tumor such as melanoma, head and neck, liver or kidney cancer. CDR3s include the opening cysteine and the closing phenylalanine or tryptophan. The order of the fields is CDR3 length, V gene, CDR3 protein.

len: 14
v_gene: TRBV7-2
CDR3aa: CASSPTSGSYEQYF

len: 16
v_gene: TRBV6-1
CDR3aa: CASSEASPGVGGEQYF

len: 15
v_gene: TRBV14
CDR3aa: CASSPLGLTNTEAFF

len: 13
v_gene: TRBV5-5
CDR3aa: CASSLAGHNEQFF

len: 15
v_gene: TRBV30
CDR3aa: CAWSERTGTSGPQHF

len: 15
v_gene: TRBV5-1
CDR3aa: CASSLRTGSSETQYF

len: 15
v_gene: TRBV27
CDR3aa: CASSAGVRYNSPLHF

len: 13
v_gene: TRBV28
CDR3aa: CASTSAGNYGYTF

len: 16
v_gene: TRBV7-3
CDR3aa: CASRLGLAGSTDTQYF

len: 17
v_gene: TRBV5-1
CDR3aa: CASSPGLAGGGVYEQFF

len: 13
v_gene: TRBV6-1
CDR3aa: CASIETSGQPQHF

len: 15
v_gene: TRBV7-2
CDR3aa: CASSFGHISGNTIYF

len: 13
v_gene: TRBV7-6
CDR3aa: CASSFGGRSEQYF

len: 17
v_gene: TRBV7-8
CDR3aa: CASSPTVLAGTYSEQFF